This record looks at one TCR beta chain sequence and its context. Its specificity is unknown. Positively selected for CCR7, the CD45RO-negative cells used as naive CD8 cells excluded terminally differentiated effector memory CD45RA+ cells. Adult donors, all healthy and HIV-negative, had no recent acute infections or vaccinations. The CDR3 has 15 residues. The V end was cut by 2 bases, the J end by 2 bases, with 12 bases between. Germline CDR1 SGHTA, CDR2 FQGNSA. Here immunoSEQ multiplex PCR was the method, and the copy in TCRdb shows in-frame clones only, minus some. This sample carries around 1.9 million clones, about 93% of them seen once, and the ten largest clones take 1.5% to 2%. This specimen comes from a study of shared clonotypes between healthy human individuals. General study points: Relative to memory subsets, naive subsets generally showed larger estimated richness. Non-shared clonotypes were found to have lower generation probabilities than the clonotypes that were shared by all four of the sorted-subset donors.

The clonotype was recovered from a man aged 18 to 35 in good health. Some clones in this sample may be carry-over from other donors' samples. The rearrangement joins TRBV7-2 to TRBJ1-1; the D gene is possibly TRBD1 (5 bases). Material for sequencing was naive CD8+ T cells from PBMCs. CDR3 DNA: TGTGCCAGCAGCTTAACACAGGCTCCAAACACTGAAGCTTTCTTT. Its protein product is CASSLTQAPNTEAFF.